This TCR beta chain was documented in a study of early T cells in non-severe SARS-CoV-2 infection (dated by TCRdb to the early 2020s). Some background on the complete study: Because TCR sequencing relied on bulk RNA taken from unsorted whole blood, pairing of alpha and beta chains was not possible. What the authors observed across the whole study: Matching against VDJdb was skewed toward anti-spike CD8 responses, likely underestimated virus-specific expansions, and missed private and CD4 specificities.

Trimming removed 11 bases from V and 4 bases from J, leaving 14 bases between the germline ends. The CDR3 numbers 12 residues from cysteine through phenylalanine. Only the CDR3 DNA is retained, 36 bases long and in frame from the first base. From a lookup of the germline V gene, CDR1 and CDR2 are MDHEN and SYDVKM. Set within a cohort of healthcare workers in London, UK, this nested case-control study involved weekly PCR testing of nasopharyngeal swabs along with blood sampling. Healthcare workers were recruited during the week of the UK lockdown, between 23 and 31 March 2020, and followed weekly for up to roughly 15 weeks. This clonotype was recorded at least ten times. Its cognate antigen has yet to be identified. No base-level quality is on record; no much larger clone is a single base apart. The library was obtained by 5' RACE. TCRdb records NextSeq 500 as the sequencer. In the TCR library protocol, unique molecular identifiers were attached to individual cDNA molecules to correct for PCR bias and sequencing error. Both TCR alpha and beta chains were sequenced, and tight co-correlation was observed between alpha and beta sequence abundances in each sample. The authors' analysis ran thus. Decombinator V4 was used to perform V gene, J gene and CDR3 annotation of TCR sequences. TCRs were defined as expanded if a significant change between any two time points was detected under a Poisson model with p below 0.0001. TCR abundances were normalised to the total number of TCRs sequenced per sample and expressed as counts per million. MAIT TCRs were defined by TRAV1-2 paired with TRAJ12, TRAJ20 or TRAJ33, and iNKT TCRs by TRAV10 paired with TRAJ18. VDJdb, accessed on 1 November 2021, was searched for TCRs annotated for CMV, EBV and SARS-CoV-2, and TCRs annotated for more than one antigen were excluded. TCRdb cleaned the public reads at Q25 with fastp, built clones with MiXCR and kept in-frame beta chains. Each CDR3 protein appears once, grouped with its most common genes and DNA. TCRdb's processing, not the study's, gives the V and J calls here. The sample table holds about 110,000 distinct CDR3 sequences, of which roughly 10% were seen once. The top ten constitute more than 6.5% of the sample.

Recombination linked TRBV28 to TRBJ1-2; the D gene is perhaps TRBD1, from 5 matching bases. The TCR comes from an adult who was a healthcare worker with PCR-confirmed SARS-CoV-2 infection or an uninfected control (not recorded which). Source material: whole blood. The CDR3 protein is CAGRSGTYGYTF. The nucleotides read TGTGCCGGTCGGTCTGGGACCTATGGCTACACCTTC.